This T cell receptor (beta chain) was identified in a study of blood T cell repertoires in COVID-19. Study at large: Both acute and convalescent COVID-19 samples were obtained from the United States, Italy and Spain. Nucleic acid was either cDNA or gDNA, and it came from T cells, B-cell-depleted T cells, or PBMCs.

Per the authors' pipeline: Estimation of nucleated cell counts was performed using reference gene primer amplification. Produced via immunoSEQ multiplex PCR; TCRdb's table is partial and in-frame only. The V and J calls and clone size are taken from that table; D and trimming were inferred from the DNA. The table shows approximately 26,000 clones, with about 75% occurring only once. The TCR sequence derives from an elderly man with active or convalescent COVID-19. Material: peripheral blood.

The DNA of the CDR3 is TGCGCCAGCAGCCAAGATCGGGGGGAGGGAACCGGGGAGCTGTTTTTT. Protein: CASSQDRGEGTGELFF. The chain employs TRBV4-3 and TRBJ2-2; 7 bases fit TRBD2. This CDR3 region has 16 residues. The germline V gene has CDR1 LGHNA and CDR2 YSLEER. Trimming cost V 0 bases and J 5 bases; bases outside gene matches: 6.